Given below is one T cell receptor beta chain in context. The study assigned cohorts using participant-reported clinical history. The entry originates in a study of blood T cell repertoires in COVID-19. Study in general: Acute and convalescent COVID-19 samples came from the United States, Italy and Spain. T cells, B-cell-depleted T cells, or PBMCs supplied cDNA or gDNA.

In the source study's methods: Amplification of reference gene primers was used by the study to estimate nucleated cell counts. Clones were sequenced by immunoSEQ multiplex PCR, and TCRdb holds only the in-frame ones, with some missing. V and J calls and clone size follow that table, whereas D and trimming were derived from the DNA. The table has a few hundred thousand clones, approximately 92% seen once. The CDR3 has 13 amino acids. Trimming stripped 5 bases from V and 3 bases from J, with 11 bases between. Germline V CDR1 and CDR2: SGHNT, YYREEE (reference sequence). This rearrangement joins TRBV5-4 to TRBJ1-2; D is ambiguous. Sample: PBMCs or T cells enriched from blood (not recorded which). This clonotype was sampled from a woman aged 30 to 39 who had recovered from COVID-19. CDR3 amino acids: CASSTDGYYGYTF. The CDR3 DNA sequence: TGTGCCAGCAGTACAGACGGATACTATGGCTACACCTTC.